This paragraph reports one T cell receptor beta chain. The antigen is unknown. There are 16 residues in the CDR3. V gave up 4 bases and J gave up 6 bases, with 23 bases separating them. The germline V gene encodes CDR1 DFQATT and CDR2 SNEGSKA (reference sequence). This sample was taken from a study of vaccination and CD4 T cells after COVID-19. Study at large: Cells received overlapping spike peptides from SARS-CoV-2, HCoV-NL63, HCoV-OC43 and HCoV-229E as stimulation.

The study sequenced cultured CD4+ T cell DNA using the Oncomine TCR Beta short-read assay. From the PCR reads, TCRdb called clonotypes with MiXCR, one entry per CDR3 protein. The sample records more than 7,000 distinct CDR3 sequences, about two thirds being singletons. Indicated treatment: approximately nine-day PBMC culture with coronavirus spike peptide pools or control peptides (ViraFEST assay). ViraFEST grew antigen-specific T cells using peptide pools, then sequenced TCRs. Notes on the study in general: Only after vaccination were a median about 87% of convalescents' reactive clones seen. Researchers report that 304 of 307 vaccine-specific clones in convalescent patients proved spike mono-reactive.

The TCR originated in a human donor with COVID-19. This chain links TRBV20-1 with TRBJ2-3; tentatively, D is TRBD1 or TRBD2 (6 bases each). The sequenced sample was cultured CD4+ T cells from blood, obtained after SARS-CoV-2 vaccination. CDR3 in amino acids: CSAIPIIGGQRDTQYF. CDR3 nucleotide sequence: TGCAGTGCTATCCCGATAATCGGGGGCCAGAGGGATACGCAGTATTTT.